The rows below give T cell receptor beta chains drawn from one sample of a study of early T cells in non-severe SARS-CoV-2 infection. One entry per CDR3 protein results from TCRdb running MiXCR on the 5' RACE reads. The sample has 80,000 to 95,000 distinct CDR3 sequences; over 15% are singletons. Sample: whole blood, taken at baseline. The source of these receptors is an adult who was a healthcare worker with PCR-confirmed SARS-CoV-2 infection or an uninfected control (not recorded which). CDR3s leave out the opening cysteine and the closing phenylalanine or tryptophan.

v_call,j_call,cdr3_aa
TRBV5-1,TRBJ2-1,ASSLGAVVDEQF
TRBV4-1,TRBJ1-4,TSSRQVSEKLF
TRBV10-3,TRBJ2-7,ATKPLLQNPEQY
TRBV4-1,TRBJ2-7,ASSQGLRQRAYEQY
TRBV29-1,TRBJ2-3,SVEGLTLSTDTQY
TRBV2,TRBJ1-1,ASTRGSTNTEAF
TRBV20-1,TRBJ2-1,SARASPGNEQF
TRBV4-3,TRBJ2-3,ASTQERTSTDTQY
TRBV7-2,TRBJ2-5,ASSPLDRGLGETQY
TRBV7-9,TRBJ1-4,ASSSETGEKLF
TRBV20-1,TRBJ2-1,SARPWGGNEQF
TRBV24-1,TRBJ2-7,ATGTHYEQY
TRBV5-4,TRBJ2-3,ASSLGSRPDTQY
TRBV20-1,TRBJ1-1,SAMAPGSITEAF
TRBV28,TRBJ1-2,ASSQGRDEGDGYT
TRBV11-2,TRBJ2-1,ASSRWDEQF
TRBV10-3,TRBJ2-3,AISESPIDTQY
TRBV28,TRBJ2-7,ASSGGHLTYEQY
TRBV28,TRBJ1-6,ASIAGANSPLH
TRBV28,TRBJ2-2,ASSLSKPHTGELF
TRBV27,TRBJ2-7,ASSRNGGAAYEQY
TRBV20-1,TRBJ1-3,SASIQAILSGNTIY
TRBV29-1,TRBJ2-3,SVLPTSLNTQY
TRBV7-6,TRBJ1-4,ASSPGQGATNEKLF
TRBV18,TRBJ1-1,ASSPSGTGMGAF
TRBV5-1,TRBJ2-2,ASSLSGAGGELF
TRBV19,TRBJ1-3,ASTDSPRPGNTIY
TRBV6-2/TRBV6-3,TRBJ2-7,ASSVRGTLYEQY
TRBV2,TRBJ2-2,ASSGRAETGELF
TRBV7-6,TRBJ1-3,ASSLEAPRTTSGNTIY
TRBV27,TRBJ1-1,ASSLRTGITEAF
TRBV5-4,TRBJ2-3,ASSKGLAGRTDTQY